The 10 T cell receptor beta chains in this list originate from one sample, sequenced in a study of blood T cell repertoires in COVID-19. The assay was immunoSEQ multiplex PCR, and TCRdb's table has in-frame clones only and misses some. The table has about 220,000 clones, around 91% seen once. The sequencing input was PBMCs or T cells enriched from blood (not recorded which). The receptors were gathered from a man aged 25-40 years who had been exposed to COVID-19.

About this clone itself: This may be a read error: a much more frequent sequence differs by one nucleotide. This chain joins TRBV4-2 and TRBJ1-6, with D unclear. The germline gives CDR1 LGHNA, CDR2 YNFKEQ. V lost 4 bases and J 5 bases, leaving 9 bases between the germline ends. This CDR3 region has 14 residues. The CDR3 nucleotides read TGTGCCAGCAGCCGCGGGATAGATAATTCACCCCTCCACTTT. Protein sequence: CASSRGIDNSPLHF.

This sequence joins TRBV4-1 and TRBJ2-7, with 8 positions matching TRBD2. Germline trimming cut 0 bases from V and 5 bases from J; bases unmatched to any gene: 9. This CDR3 is built from 16 residues. Germline CDR1 and CDR2: MGHRA and YSYEKL. The CDR3 region has the DNA TGCGCCAGCAGCCAAGACCCCCAAGCGGGGGTCAACGAGCAGTACTTC. The encoded protein is CASSQDPQAGVNEQYF.

The genes are TRBV21-1 and TRBJ1-1; the table's D call, TRBD1, was not checked against the DNA. TRBV21-1 is an annotated pseudogene. The CDR3 length is 13 residues. The CDR3 loop reads CASSPQENTEAFF. CDR3 nucleotides: TGTGCCAGCAGCCCCCAGGAGAACACTGAAGCTTTCTTT.

This chain uses TRBV4-1 with TRBJ2-3; D might be TRBD2 (5 bases). V was shortened by 3 bases and J by 5 bases, with 12 bases between the two germline ends. Germline lookup yields CDR1 MGHRA and CDR2 YSYEKL. The CDR3 extends over 14 amino acids. The CDR3 DNA follows: TGCGCCAGCAGCCAGCCCGGACTCAGAGATACGCAGTATTTT. Its protein product is CASSQPGLRDTQYF.

The chain couples TRBV2 to TRBJ2-7; TRBD2 agrees at 7 bases. This CDR3 has 14 residues. Germline V gene lookup returns CDR1 SNHLY and CDR2 FYNNEI. V dropped 4 bases and J dropped 2; count of bases not matched to a gene: 5. CDR3 DNA sequence: TGTGCCAGCAGTGGGTTTGGACTAGCCTACGAGCAGTACTTC. Protein product: CASSGFGLAYEQYF.

The genes are TRBV4-3 and TRBJ2-2; 8 nucleotides line up with TRBD2. CDR3 length: 21 residues. CDR1 is LGHNA and CDR2 is YSLEER in the germline V gene. V gave up 1 base and J gave up 3 bases; unmatched junction bases: 19. The CDR3 DNA is TGCGCCAGCAGCCAAGTTTTGGGTGGGCTGGGAGCGGGGGACCACACCGGGGAGCTGTTTTTT. As protein: CASSQVLGGLGAGDHTGELFF.

CDR3: CASSLMGQGMATEAFF. DNA for the CDR3: TGTGCCAGCAGCTTGATGGGACAGGGTATGGCCACTGAAGCTTTCTTT. The V call is TRBV5-5, the J call TRBJ1-1, with 9 bases fitting TRBD1. CDR3 size: 16 residues. Per germline, CDR1 SGHKS and CDR2 YYEKEE (reference sequence). V lost 1 base and J lost 4; bases outside the gene matches: 8.

The CDR3, as DNA: TGTGCCAGCAACCGAGGGGGGCAGGGGGCCTACGAGCAGTACTTC. The encoded protein is CASNRGGQGAYEQYF. V gene TRBV6-5 combines with J gene TRBJ2-7; D is possibly TRBD1 (7 bases). Trimming cost V 7 bases and J 2 bases, with 18 bases left between them. Germline V gene data show CDR1 as MNHEY and CDR2 as SVGAGI. This CDR3 has 15 residues.

The chain joins TRBV19 to TRBJ2-1, with 10 bases that match TRBD1. Germline trimming cut 6 bases from V and 9 bases from J; bases unmatched to any gene: 11. Germline CDR1 is LNHDA and CDR2 is SQIVND (reference sequence). This CDR3 is built from 15 residues. CDR3 nucleotides: TGTGCCAGTAGGCCGGGACAGGGGCACCCCACTGAGCAGTTCTTC. Translating it yields CASRPGQGHPTEQFF.

The chain recombines TRBV21-1 with TRBJ1-2; the DNA was not compared with TRBD1, the D call given in the table. TRBV21-1 is classified as a pseudogene. The CDR3 extends over 12 amino acids. The CDR3 here is CASSVAGLSYTF. CDR3 in DNA: TGTGCCAGCAGCGTAGCAGGGTTGAGCTACACCTTC.